These 9 T cell receptor beta chains were sequenced from one sample in a study of T cells after yellow fever vaccination. One entry per CDR3 protein results from TCRdb running MiXCR on the 5' RACE reads. The sample includes under 200,000 distinct CDR3 sequences, roughly 9.6% of them seen just once. The specimen comprised CD8+ T cells sorted from PBMCs, sampled 15 days after the yellow fever booster vaccination. These receptors were taken from a man between 18 and 35 years old who received the YFV17D yellow fever vaccine.

This clonotype has at least ten counts. The chain uses TRBV20-1 and TRBJ2-2; D not resolved. Per germline, CDR1 DFQATT and CDR2 SNEGSKA (reference sequence). V lost 2 bases and J lost 3, with 13 bases in between. The CDR3 totals 15 residues. CDR3 region: CSARMDGRDTGELFF. CDR3 nucleotide sequence: TGCAGTGCTAGAATGGACGGTAGGGACACCGGGGAGCTGTTTTTT.

This clonotype was observed a handful of times. The V call is TRBV12-3 or TRBV12-4, the J call TRBJ2-3; D may be TRBD2 (5 bases). This CDR3 is built from 13 residues. Trimming cost V 6 bases and J 6 bases, with 13 bases left between them. CDR3 in DNA: TGTGCCAGCAGCCCTTATCCTAGCGATACGCAGTATTTT. It codes for CASSPYPSDTQYF.

The rearrangement uses TRBV5-6 and TRBJ1-3, with a possible D match to TRBD1 (5 bases). The V end was cut by 1 base, the J end by 5 bases, with 10 bases between. CDR1 and CDR2 from the germline V gene are SGHDT and YYEEEE. CDR3 length: 14 amino acids. Here the CDR3 DNA reads TGTGCCAGCAGCTTGTCGGCGGGACGAAACACCATATATTTT. It encodes CASSLSAGRNTIYF. Using reference TRBV5-6 and TRBJ1-3 for the parts outside the CDR3, the full variable domain is DAGVTQSPTHLIKTRGQQVTLRCSPKSGHDTVSWYQQALGQGPQFIFQYYEEEERQRGNFPDRFSGHQFPNYSSELNVNALLLGDSALYLCASSLSAGRNTIYFGEGSWLTVV.

This chain links TRBV12-3 or TRBV12-4 with TRBJ1-5; 7 bases are a match to TRBD1. The CDR3 extends over 14 amino acids. Trimming removed 6 bases from V and 6 bases from J; junction bases left unmatched: 8. CDR3 DNA sequence: TGTGCCAGCAGCCTTGACAGGGCGAGTCAGCCCCAGCATTTT. Protein product: CASSLDRASQPQHF.

The rearrangement uses TRBV6-1 and TRBJ2-7; D is unclear. There are 14 residues in the CDR3. Trimming took 7 bases from V and 0 from J, leaving 13 bases between them. Germline CDR1 is MNHNS and CDR2 is SASEGT. CDR3 loop: CASKTGPSSYEQYV. CDR3 sequence (DNA): TGTGCCAGCAAAACCGGACCGAGCTCCTACGAGCAGTACGTC.

The chain combines TRBV7-9 with TRBJ1-2; D call uncertain. This CDR3 has 15 amino acids. Per the germline V gene, CDR1 is SEHNR and CDR2 is FQNEAQ (reference sequence). V was cut by 5 bases and J by 4 bases, with 17 bases left in between. In DNA, the CDR3 is TGTGCCAGCAGCCAGCAGAGGCCTAGTAGCTATGGCTACACCTTC. This sequence encodes CASSQQRPSSYGYTF.

This clonotype was seen a few times. The rearrangement uses TRBV12-3 or TRBV12-4 and TRBJ2-2; D might be TRBD1 or TRBD2, each matching 6 bases. This CDR3 is built from 15 residues. V lost 7 bases, J lost 4 bases, and 16 bases lay in between. The CDR3 DNA follows: TGTGCCAGCAATTGGGGGGCGAGAGGCACCGGGGAGCTGTTTTTT. As protein: CASNWGARGTGELFF.

This clonotype has only a few counts. This rearrangement joins TRBV27 to TRBJ2-1; D is perhaps TRBD1 or TRBD2 (6 bases each). V lost 3 bases and J lost 8, with 11 bases in between. This CDR3 spans 13 amino acids. Germline CDR1 is MNHEY and CDR2 is SMNVEV (reference sequence). This CDR3 is CASSLRGRYEQFF. The DNA for the CDR3 is TGTGCCAGCAGTTTGAGGGGGAGGTATGAGCAGTTCTTC.

CDR3 residues: CASSQDVGGSNEAFF. Here the CDR3 DNA reads TGCGCCAGCAGCCAAGATGTGGGGGGGTCGAATGAAGCTTTCTTT. The V and J genes are TRBV4-3 and TRBJ1-1, with a tentative D call TRBD1 (5 bases). V was trimmed by 0 bases and J by 7 bases, leaving 15 bases between them. This CDR3 is 15 amino acids long. The germline gives CDR1 LGHNA, CDR2 YSLEER.